These 9 T cell receptor beta chains came from one sample sequenced in a study of blood T cell repertoires in COVID-19. Profiled with immunoSEQ multiplex PCR; TCRdb holds only in-frame clones, not every one. The repertoire holds a few hundred thousand clones, with more than 65% as singletons. Sequencing used peripheral blood. The receptors come from a woman under 30 with acute or convalescent COVID-19.

This chain uses TRBV28 with TRBJ1-2, with D possibly being TRBD1 (6 bases). The germline CDR1 and CDR2 sequences are MDHEN and SYDVKM. Deletions cut 4 bases from V and 7 bases from J, with 16 bases between. This CDR3 is built from 14 residues. The CDR3 sequence: CASSSPYRVSGYTF. The CDR3 DNA is TGTGCCAGCAGTTCCCCGTACAGGGTTAGTGGCTACACCTTC.

The chain combines TRBV28 with TRBJ2-7; 7 bases align to TRBD2. Germline V gene lookup returns CDR1 MDHEN and CDR2 SYDVKM. The trim removed 4 bases at V and 4 bases at J, leaving 7 bases unmatched. The CDR3 contains 14 residues. Here the CDR3 DNA reads TGTGCCAGCAGTTGGGAGGGCCCCGGATACGAGCAGTACTTC. Amino acid sequence: CASSWEGPGYEQYF.

V gene TRBV7-9 combines with J gene TRBJ2-7, with TRBD1 identical over 8 bases. This CDR3 has 14 residues. The germline V gene encodes CDR1 SEHNR and CDR2 FQNEAQ (reference sequence). V lost 0 bases, J lost 9 bases, and 7 bases stayed unmatched. The CDR3 DNA follows: TGTGCCAGCAGCTTAGCTTTGTCCGGGACAGGGCAGTACTTC. It encodes CASSLALSGTGQYF.

The chain employs TRBV3-1 (or the pseudogene TRBV3-2) and TRBJ1-1; D gene uncertain. The CDR3 sequence is 15 residues long. The ends were cut back, 0 bases at V and 1 base at J, with 9 bases in the middle. Germline lookup yields CDR1 LGHDT and CDR2 YNNKEL (reference sequence). The CDR3 loop is CASSQEVPGNTEAFF. The CDR3 bases are TGTGCCAGCAGCCAAGAAGTCCCGGGGAACACTGAAGCTTTCTTT.

This chain connects TRBV11-2 to TRBJ2-7; possible D gene TRBD1, 5 bases. The V and J ends lost 1 base and 4 bases respectively, with 14 bases between them. This CDR3 comprises 15 residues. The germline CDR1 and CDR2 sequences are SGHAT and FQNNGV. CDR3 in amino acids: CASSLVIGEWYEQYF. Here the CDR3 DNA reads TGTGCCAGCAGCTTAGTAATAGGGGAATGGTACGAGCAGTACTTC. The complete variable domain, with remaining parts taken from reference TRBV11-2 and TRBJ2-7, reads EAGVAQSPRYKIIEKRQSVAFWCNPISGHATLYWYQQILGQGPKLLIQFQNNGVVDDSQLPKDRFSAERLKGVDSTLKIQPAKLEDSAVYLCASSLVIGEWYEQYFGPGTRLTVT.

The J gene is TRBJ2-1, the V gene TRBV11-1; 9 bases agree with TRBD2. V lost 1 base, J lost 6 bases, and 7 bases stayed unmatched. Looked up from germline, CDR1 is SGHAT and CDR2 is FQDESV (reference sequence). The CDR3 has 16 residues. The CDR3 DNA follows: TGTGCCAGCAGCTTAGTCGCGGGAGGGCCTTCCAATGAGCAGTTCTTC. It specifies CASSLVAGGPSNEQFF.

This chain joins TRBV18 and TRBJ2-1, with TRBD2 matching 14 bases. CDR1 is KGHSH and CDR2 is LQKENI in the germline V gene. J gave up 2 bases and V 6 bases, and 6 bases lay outside the gene matches. There are 17 residues in the CDR3. CDR3 protein: CASSPGTSGGTYNEQFF. As DNA, the CDR3 is TGTGCCAGCTCGCCAGGGACTAGCGGGGGCACCTACAATGAGCAGTTCTTC. The full variable domain, completed using reference TRBV18 and TRBJ2-1, is NAGVMQNPRHLVRRRGQEARLRCSPMKGHSHVYWYRQLPEEGLKFMVYLQKENIIDESGMPKERFSAEFPKEGPSILRIQQVVRGDSAAYFCASSPGTSGGTYNEQFFGPGTRLTVL.

The chain joins TRBV2 to TRBJ2-3; 10 bases are shared with TRBD2. The CDR3 is 17 residues long. Germline CDR1 and CDR2: SNHLY and FYNNEI. J was trimmed by 1 base and V by 2 bases; bases with no gene match: 6. CDR3 residues: CASSEWASGRGTDTQYF. In DNA form, the CDR3 reads TGTGCCAGCAGTGAATGGGCTAGCGGGAGAGGCACAGATACGCAGTATTTT.

This clone was seen only once. The chain employs TRBV7-8 and TRBJ2-3; 7 bases agree with TRBD2. The CDR3 is 16 amino acids. Germline assignment: CDR1 SGHVS and CDR2 FQNEAQ. The ends lost 1 base at V and 0 bases at J; junction bases unmatched: 4. Here the CDR3 reads CASSLGISGSTDTQYF. The CDR3 DNA is TGTGCCAGCAGCTTAGGTATTAGCGGGAGCACAGATACGCAGTATTTT.